This TCR beta chain was recorded in a study of human T cells and chemical hapten exposure. In its sample, this clonotype was seen a few times. One entry per CDR3 protein, called by TCRdb with MiXCR from the RACE reads. The data hold approximately 90,000 distinct CDR3 sequences, with about 8.5% observed a single time. Noted time point: pre-sensitization, week 0. Treatment: therapeutic diphenylcyclopropenone sensitization with weekly scalp DPC. V lost 4 bases and J lost 3, with 10 bases in between. Germline assignment: CDR1 SGDLS and CDR2 YYNGEE. The CDR3 has 13 amino acids. The material sequenced was whole blood, taken in connection with sensitization to the hapten diphenylcyclopropenone (DPC). The clonotype originates from a man in his forties with alopecia areata. Some clones in this sample may be carry-over from other donors' samples. This chain connects TRBV9 to TRBJ1-1; D is unresolved. The CDR3 spells CASSLVRHTEAFF. The CDR3 coding sequence is TGTGCCAGCAGCTTAGTAAGGCACACTGAAGCTTTCTTT. Supplemented by reference TRBV9 and TRBJ1-1, the full variable domain reads DSGVTQTPKHLITATGQRVTLRCSPRSGDLSVYWYQQSLDQGLQFLIQYYNGEERAKGNILERFSAQQFPDLHSELNLSSLELGDSALYFCASSLVRHTEAFFGQGTRLTVV.